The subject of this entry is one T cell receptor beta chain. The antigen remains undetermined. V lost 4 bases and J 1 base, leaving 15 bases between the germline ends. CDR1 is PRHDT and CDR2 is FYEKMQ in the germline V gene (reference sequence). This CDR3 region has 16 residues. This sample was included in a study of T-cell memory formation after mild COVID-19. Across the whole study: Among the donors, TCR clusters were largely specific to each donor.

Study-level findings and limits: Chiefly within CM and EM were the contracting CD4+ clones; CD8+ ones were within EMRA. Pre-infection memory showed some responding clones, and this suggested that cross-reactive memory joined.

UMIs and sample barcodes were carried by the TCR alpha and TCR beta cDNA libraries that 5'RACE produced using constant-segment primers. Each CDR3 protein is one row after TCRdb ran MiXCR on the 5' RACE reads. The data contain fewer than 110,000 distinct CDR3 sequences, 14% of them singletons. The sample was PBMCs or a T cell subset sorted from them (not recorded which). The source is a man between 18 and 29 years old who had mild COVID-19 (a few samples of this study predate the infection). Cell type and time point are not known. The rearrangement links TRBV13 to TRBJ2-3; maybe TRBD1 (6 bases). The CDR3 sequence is CASSSQGQLGTDTQYF. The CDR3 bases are TGTGCCAGCAGCTCCCAAGGACAGCTGGGCACAGATACGCAGTATTTT.